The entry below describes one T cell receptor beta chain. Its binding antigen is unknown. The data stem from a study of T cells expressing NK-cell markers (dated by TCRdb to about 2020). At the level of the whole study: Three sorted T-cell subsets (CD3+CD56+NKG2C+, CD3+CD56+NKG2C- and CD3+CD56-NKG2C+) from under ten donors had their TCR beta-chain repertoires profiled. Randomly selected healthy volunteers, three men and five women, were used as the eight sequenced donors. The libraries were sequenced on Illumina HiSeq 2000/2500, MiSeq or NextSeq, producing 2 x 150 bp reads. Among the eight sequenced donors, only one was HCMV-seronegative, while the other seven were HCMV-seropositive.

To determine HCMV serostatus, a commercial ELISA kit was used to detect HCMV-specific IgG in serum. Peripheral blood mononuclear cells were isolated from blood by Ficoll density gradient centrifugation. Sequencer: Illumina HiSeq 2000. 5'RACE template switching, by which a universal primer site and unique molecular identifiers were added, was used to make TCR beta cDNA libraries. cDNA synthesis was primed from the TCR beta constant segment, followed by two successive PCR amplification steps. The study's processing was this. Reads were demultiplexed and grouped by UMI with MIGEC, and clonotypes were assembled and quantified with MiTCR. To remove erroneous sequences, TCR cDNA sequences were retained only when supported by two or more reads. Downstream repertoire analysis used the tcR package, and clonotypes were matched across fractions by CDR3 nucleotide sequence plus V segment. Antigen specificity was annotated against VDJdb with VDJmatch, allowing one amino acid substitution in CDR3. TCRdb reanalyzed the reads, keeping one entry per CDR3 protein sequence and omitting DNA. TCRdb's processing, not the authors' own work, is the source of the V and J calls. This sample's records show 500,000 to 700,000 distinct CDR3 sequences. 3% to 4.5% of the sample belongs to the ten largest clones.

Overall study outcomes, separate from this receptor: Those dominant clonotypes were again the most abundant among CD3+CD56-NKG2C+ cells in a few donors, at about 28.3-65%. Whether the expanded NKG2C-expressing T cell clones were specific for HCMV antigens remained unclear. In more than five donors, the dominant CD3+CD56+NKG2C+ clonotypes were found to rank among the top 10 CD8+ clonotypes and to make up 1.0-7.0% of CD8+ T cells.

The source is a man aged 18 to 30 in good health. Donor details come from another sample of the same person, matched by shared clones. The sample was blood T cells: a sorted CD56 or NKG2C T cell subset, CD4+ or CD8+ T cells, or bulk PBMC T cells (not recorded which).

CDR3 loop: CASSREIGYEQYF. The chain is made from TRBV5-1 and TRBJ2-7; TCRdb's D call, TRBD2, is unchecked because there is no DNA. The CDR3 spans 13 residues, from the cysteine through the phenylalanine. No DNA accompanies this entry. Sequences SGHRS (CDR1) and YFSETQ (CDR2) are obtained from the germline V gene.